This TCR beta chain was identified during a study of cytomegalovirus exposure and HLA in healthy donors. General study results and limits: For TCR beta chains, V- and J-gene trimming was later linked to a missense DCLRE1C variant. Most CMV-associated TCR beta chains appeared HLA-restricted in a later analysis. CMV antigen specificity was confirmed in vitro for a few CMV-associated chains. A classifier reportedly called cytomegalovirus status with high sensitivity and specificity.

Germline CDR1 reads SQVTM; CDR2 reads ANQGSEA. The V gene end was trimmed by 5 bases and the J gene end by 5 bases; junction bases not matched to a gene: 2. This CDR3 is 12 amino acids long. For this clone: Its specificity is not known.

60 Vbeta and 13 Jbeta primers were used in PCR. The assay was immunoSEQ multiplex PCR, and TCRdb's table has in-frame clones only and misses some. The sample holds 100,000 to 150,000 clones, 65% to 85% seen once. What was sequenced was PBMCs. The clonotype comes from a woman under 30 in good health and CMV-seronegative. The chain recombines TRBV29-1 with TRBJ1-4; 7 bases are a match to TRBD1. CDR3 sequence reads: CSVTGQNEKLFF. The CDR3 bases are TGCAGCGTTACGGGACAGAATGAAAAACTGTTTTTT.